The TCR beta chain under discussion was sequenced for a study of T cell repertoires in cytomegalovirus infection (dated by TCRdb to between 2018 and 2021). The study in broad terms: The HLA type of each donor mattered for the analysis, because public TCR beta signatures pointed to carriage of CMV infection along with the matching HLA type.

These reads were obtained on an Illumina HiSeq 1500. Using fastp trimming at Q25 and MiXCR clonotype assembly, TCRdb reanalyzed the public sequencing data and kept in-frame beta chains. Every entry covers one CDR3 protein and lists the most common genes and DNA from its rows. The sample table lists 350,000 to 500,000 distinct CDR3 sequences, roughly a third of them with a count of one. The top ten hold 12% to 15% of the sample. Comments on this clonotype: The antigen it binds to is not known. Since the CDR3 does not end with the conserved phenylalanine or tryptophan, this likely comes from a read error.

On the study overall, not on this receptor specifically: The ex vivo response was dominated by HLA-C-restricted CMV-specific TCR beta clonotypes, which also provided the single most frequent clonotype in two of eight donors. Carriers of CMV infection plus the relevant HLA type were discriminated by the cumulative frequency of public TCR beta family members in the study cohort and in an independent approximately 360-donor cohort.

The germline V end is reduced by 5 bases and the J end by 9 bases; junction bases left unmatched: 15. The germline V gene supplies CDR1 SGHTA and CDR2 FQGNSA. The length of the CDR3 is 15 amino acids, counting both ends. CDR3 DNA is the only sequence kept; it has 45 bases, read in frame from the first base. This sequence was found in a human donor in good health (CMV status not recorded). Some clones in this sample may be carry-over from other donors' samples. The sample consisted of PBMCs. This chain joins TRBV7-2 to TRBJ2-5; 7 central bases correspond to TRBD2. The DNA sequence is as follows: TGTGCCAGCAGCCCGGGACTAAGCATTAAGGAGTCCCAGTACCTA. Protein translation: CASSPGLSIKESQYL.